This TCR beta chain was sequenced in a study of CD8+CD57+ T cells in acquired aplastic anemia. Study results and caveats: Comparison of patients with controls identified around 28 shared CD8+ CDR3 sequences.

In patients chosen for sequencing, flow cytometry had shown CD8+CD57+ cell expansion. All patients had severe acquired aplastic anemia. Using genomic DNA as the template, TCR beta VDJ and CDR3 profiling was carried out. TCRdb called the reads again in MiXCR, with one record for every CDR3 protein. The table lists around 290,000 distinct CDR3 sequences, around three fifths of them singletons. Comment on this clonotype: Its antigen is unidentified.

The TCR originated in a human donor with aplastic anemia. The material sequenced was sorted CD4+, CD8+, or CD8+CD57+ T cells (not recorded which) from PBMCs.

This CDR3 is CASSEYGADRGRNGYTF. Here the CDR3 DNA reads TGTGCCAGCAGTGAATATGGGGCGGACAGGGGGAGGAATGGCTACACCTTC. This chain links TRBV25-1 with TRBJ1-2; 10 nucleotides match TRBD1. Germline V gene data show CDR1 as MGHDK and CDR2 as SYGVNS. The CDR3 spans 17 residues. The ends lost 0 bases at V and 6 bases at J; junction bases unmatched: 10.